The 28 T cell receptor beta chains listed next were all sequenced from one sample in a study of blood T cell repertoires in COVID-19. Using immunoSEQ multiplex PCR, the repertoire was profiled, and TCRdb retains in-frame clones only, with some absent. The sample has 65,000 to 85,000 clones; 70% to 90% are singletons. The sequenced sample was peripheral blood. These receptors all come from a woman in her sixties with acute or convalescent COVID-19.

This chain connects TRBV10-2 to TRBJ1-1, with D possibly matching TRBD1 (6 bases). Germline loops: CDR1 WSHSY, CDR2 SAAADI. The V end was cut by 5 bases, the J end by 4 bases, with 11 bases between. The CDR3 is 13 residues long. For the CDR3, the DNA is TGCGCCAGCAGTCGACAGGTTGCCACTGAAGCTTTCTTT. Translation gives CASSRQVATEAFF.

This clone was recorded once. This rearrangement joins TRBV18 to TRBJ2-5, with a possible D match to TRBD2 (6 bases). Germline lookup yields CDR1 KGHSH and CDR2 LQKENI. The CDR3 spans 15 residues. V was clipped by 3 bases and J by 1 base, with 12 bases between them. The CDR3 here is CASSPGMGGQETQYF. CDR3 nucleotides: TGTGCCAGCTCACCCGGGATGGGGGGCCAAGAGACCCAGTACTTC.

J is TRBJ2-1 and V is TRBV14; 10 positions match TRBD1. The germline gives CDR1 SGHDN, CDR2 FVKESK. The CDR3 is 17 amino acids. V lost 3 bases to trimming and J lost 4 bases; unmatched junction nucleotides: 9. The CDR3 DNA is TGTGCCAGCAGCCACCTGAGACCGGGACAGGGGTACAATGAGCAGTTCTTC. The encoded protein is CASSHLRPGQGYNEQFF.

The chain has TRBV6-6 and TRBJ2-5, with D perhaps matching TRBD1 (6 bases). CDR1 MNHNY and CDR2 SVGAGI come from the germline V gene (reference sequence). V was shortened by 6 bases and J by 0 bases, with 11 bases between the two germline ends. The CDR3 covers 14 residues. The CDR3, as DNA: TGTGCCAGCAGCACCGACAGGTACCAAGAGACCCAGTACTTC. It encodes CASSTDRYQETQYF.

The rearrangement joins TRBV9 to TRBJ2-5; D might be TRBD2 (6 bases). This CDR3 is built from 11 residues. Germline loops: CDR1 SGDLS, CDR2 YYNGEE. V was pared by 4 bases and J by 5 bases, with 6 bases between. This chain's CDR3 is CASSREETQYF. The CDR3 bases are TGTGCCAGCAGCCGGGAGGAGACCCAGTACTTC.

The chain couples TRBV4-3 to TRBJ1-3, with 10 bases that match TRBD1. The V and J ends lost 3 bases and 2 bases, in that order; junction bases with no gene match: 7. The CDR3 is 17 residues long. Per the germline V gene, CDR1 is LGHNA and CDR2 is YSLEER. This chain's CDR3 is CASSQNFGQGAGNTIYF. CDR3 DNA sequence: TGCGCCAGCAGCCAGAATTTCGGACAGGGGGCTGGAAACACCATATATTTT.

This chain joins TRBV4-1 and TRBJ1-1, with D possibly matching TRBD1 (5 bases). The V and J ends lost 4 bases and 6 bases respectively, with 15 bases between them. This CDR3 has 14 amino acids. Looked up from germline, CDR1 is MGHRA and CDR2 is YSYEKL. This CDR3 is CASSLGDFSSEAFF. The CDR3 bases are TGCGCCAGCAGCCTAGGGGATTTCTCCTCTGAAGCTTTCTTT.

This chain uses TRBV19 with TRBJ1-2, with TRBD1 identical over 12 bases. The germline gives CDR1 LNHDA, CDR2 SQIVND (reference sequence). The CDR3 length is 16 residues. J lost 4 bases, V lost 5 bases, and 8 bases had no gene match. CDR3 region: CASSPGGQGAGYGYTF. In DNA, the CDR3 is TGTGCCAGTAGTCCTGGGGGACAGGGGGCCGGCTATGGCTACACCTTC. The variable domain in full, with the rest retrieved from reference TRBV19 and TRBJ1-2, is DGGITQSPKYLFRKEGQNVTLSCEQNLNHDAMYWYRQDPGQGLRLIYYSQIVNDFQKGDIAEGYSVSREKKESFPLTVTSAQKNPTAFYLCASSPGGQGAGYGYTFGSGTRLTVV.

This rearrangement joins TRBV19 to TRBJ1-2; a possible D gene is TRBD1 (6 bases). The CDR3 is 18 residues long. Trimming removed 6 bases from V and 2 bases from J, with 25 bases in between. The germline V gene encodes CDR1 LNHDA and CDR2 SQIVND (reference sequence). The CDR3 DNA reads TGTGCCAGTAGCCCCGAGTCAGGGGAGATGAGGATAAACTATGGCTACACCTTC. It encodes CASSPESGEMRINYGYTF.

CDR3 nucleotide sequence: TGTGCCAGCAGAGCCGGGACAGGGGGCCGAAATACGCAGTATTTT. Protein sequence: CASRAGTGGRNTQYF. V usage is TRBV2 and J usage is TRBJ2-3, with 12 bases identical to TRBD1. The CDR3 spans 15 residues. The germline gives CDR1 SNHLY, CDR2 FYNNEI. J gave up 7 bases and V 6 bases, and 8 bases lay outside the gene matches. The whole variable domain, filled in from reference TRBV2 and TRBJ2-3, reads EPEVTQTPSHQVTQMGQEVILRCVPISNHLYFYWYRQILGQKVEFLVSFYNNEISEKSEIFDDQFSVERPDGSNFTLKIRSTKLEDSAMYFCASRAGTGGRNTQYFGPGTRLTVL.

The V gene is TRBV29-1, the J gene TRBJ1-1; D uncertain. V was clipped by 3 bases and J by 0 bases, with 2 bases between them. Germline V lookup: CDR1 SQVTM, CDR2 ANQGSEA. This CDR3 has 11 amino acids. The CDR3 region has the DNA TGCAGCGTTGACATGAACACTGAAGCTTTCTTT. It yields the protein CSVDMNTEAFF.

The gene calls are TRBV13 and TRBJ2-3; 9 nucleotides line up with TRBD1. Losses at the gene ends were 5 bases for V and 2 bases for J; bases not matched to a gene: 8. Germline CDR1 is PRHDT and CDR2 is FYEKMQ (reference sequence). The CDR3 consists of 16 residues. The CDR3 spells CASSTGRDRDTDTQYF. CDR3 nucleotide sequence: TGTGCCAGCAGCACAGGCCGGGACAGGGACACAGATACGCAGTATTTT.

V and J are TRBV12-3 or TRBV12-4 and TRBJ2-5; D is undetermined. The CDR3 is 12 amino acids. Trimming stripped 6 bases from V and 3 bases from J, with 8 bases between. CDR3 sequence: CASSPQEETQYF. The CDR3 bases are TGTGCCAGCAGCCCCCAGGAAGAGACCCAGTACTTC.

This clone showed up just a few times. The rearrangement joins TRBV19 to TRBJ2-1; D remains unclear. From germline, CDR1 is LNHDA and CDR2 SQIVND (reference sequence). The CDR3 is 14 amino acids. The V end lost 4 bases, the J end lost 7 bases, and 14 bases lay between the germline ends. The CDR3 sequence is CASSSRIFGNEQFF. The CDR3 DNA reads TGTGCCAGTAGTAGTAGGATTTTCGGGAATGAGCAGTTCTTC.

In its sample, this clone ranks as medium-sized. CDR3: CASSIPGTGYNEQFF. The CDR3 bases are TGTGCCAGCAGCATTCCAGGGACAGGCTACAATGAGCAGTTCTTC. The chain is built from TRBV7-8 and TRBJ2-1, with 8 bases matching TRBD1. The CDR3 loop spans 15 amino acids. Unmatched junction bases numbered 6, after V lost 5 bases and J lost 3 bases. Germline assignment: CDR1 SGHVS and CDR2 FQNEAQ.

V is TRBV5-1 and J is TRBJ2-5; D might be TRBD2 (5 bases). This CDR3 has 14 amino acids. Per the germline V gene, CDR1 is SGHRS and CDR2 is YFSETQ. Trimming cost V 1 base and J 4 bases, with 11 bases left between them. CDR3 sequence: CASSLYPEGETQYF. The DNA of the CDR3 is TGCGCCAGCAGCTTGTACCCCGAGGGAGAGACCCAGTACTTC.

This chain joins TRBV10-3 and TRBJ1-2; 10 bases align to TRBD1. Germline V gives CDR1 ENHRY, CDR2 SYGVKD. The CDR3 has 14 residues. The V and J ends lost 6 bases and 2 bases, in that order; junction bases with no gene match: 3. CDR3 in amino acids: CAIRGTGDNYGYTF. The CDR3, as DNA: TGTGCCATCAGAGGGACAGGGGACAACTATGGCTACACCTTC.

The genes are TRBV6-2 or TRBV6-3 and TRBJ2-2; a possible D gene is TRBD2 (6 bases). CDR1 and CDR2 (germline): MNHEY, SVGEGT. V gave up 5 bases and J gave up 4 bases, with 8 bases separating them. This CDR3 has 13 residues. The CDR3 nucleotides read TGTGCCAGCAGTGGGACTTCCACCGGGGAGCTGTTTTTT. This translates into CASSGTSTGELFF.

J is TRBJ2-1 and V is TRBV7-2; 9 bases match TRBD2. The CDR3 is 17 amino acids. V lost 4 bases to trimming and J lost 8 bases; unmatched junction nucleotides: 15. Germline CDR1 reads SGHTA; CDR2 reads FQGNSA. The CDR3 nucleotides are TGTGCCAGCAGCTCCCCCATGGGAGCGGGGGGAAGGTATGAGCAGTTCTTC. Its translation is CASSSPMGAGGRYEQFF.

The chain is built from TRBV21-1 and TRBJ1-5; TRBD1 is taken as the D call from the table, unchecked against the DNA. TRBV21-1 is recorded as a pseudogene. The CDR3 is 18 amino acids. The CDR3 DNA sequence: TGTGCCAGCAGCAAAGGTCCGGACAGGGGGAAACCCGATCAGCCCCAGCATTTT. Translating gives CASSKGPDRGKPDQPQHF.

J is TRBJ2-7 and V is TRBV6-5, with D unclear. Trimming removed 6 bases from V and 0 bases from J, with 12 bases in between. Germline V gene lookup returns CDR1 MNHEY and CDR2 SVGAGI. The CDR3 extends over 14 amino acids. CDR3 in DNA: TGTGCCAGCAGACCTATACAGAGCTCCTACGAGCAGTACGTC. Amino acid sequence: CASRPIQSSYEQYV.

The chain couples TRBV2 to TRBJ2-1; possibly TRBD2 for D (5 bases). The germline V and J ends were trimmed by 0 bases and 5 bases, with 8 bases remaining between them. Germline CDR1 is SNHLY and CDR2 is FYNNEI. The CDR3 sequence is 14 residues long. This CDR3 is CASSEAEGNNEQFF. CDR3 bases: TGTGCCAGCAGTGAAGCCGAGGGAAACAATGAGCAGTTCTTC. The full variable domain, its missing parts supplied by reference TRBV2 and TRBJ2-1, is EPEVTQTPSHQVTQMGQEVILRCVPISNHLYFYWYRQILGQKVEFLVSFYNNEISEKSEIFDDQFSVERPDGSNFTLKIRSTKLEDSAMYFCASSEAEGNNEQFFGPGTRLTVL.

This sequence joins TRBV6-5 and TRBJ1-5; 9 nucleotides match TRBD1. There are 14 residues in the CDR3. From germline, CDR1 is MNHEY and CDR2 SVGAGI. With V trimmed by 6 bases and J by 6 bases, 6 bases remained unmatched. The CDR3 nucleotides read TGTGCCAGCAGCCGCGGGACAGGGCCTCAGCCCCAGCATTTT. Translating gives CASSRGTGPQPQHF.

The V and J genes are TRBV19 and TRBJ2-5, with 7 bases identical to TRBD2. In germline, CDR1 is LNHDA, CDR2 SQIVND (reference sequence). V lost 6 bases and J lost 9; bases outside the gene matches: 10. The CDR3 is 13 residues long. CDR3 residues: CASSYAAGESQYF. The CDR3 DNA follows: TGTGCCAGTAGCTATGCCGCGGGGGAGTCCCAGTACTTC.

The V call is TRBV2, the J call TRBJ1-1; 11 bases are a match to TRBD1. Germline V gene sequence: CDR1 SNHLY, CDR2 FYNNEI. The CDR3 length is 14 residues. Trimming cost V 6 bases and J 4 bases; bases outside gene matches: 4. CDR3 sequence reads: CASRYGTGGTEAFF. The DNA of the CDR3 is TGTGCCAGCAGATACGGGACAGGGGGCACTGAAGCTTTCTTT. Variable domain in full (rest from reference TRBV2 and TRBJ1-1): EPEVTQTPSHQVTQMGQEVILRCVPISNHLYFYWYRQILGQKVEFLVSFYNNEISEKSEIFDDQFSVERPDGSNFTLKIRSTKLEDSAMYFCASRYGTGGTEAFFGQGTRLTVV.

This chain connects TRBV6-5 to TRBJ2-1; 8 positions agree with TRBD1. Germline loops: CDR1 MNHEY, CDR2 SVGAGI. The CDR3 is 14 amino acids. Trimming took 5 bases from V and 5 from J; bases not matched to a gene: 5. The CDR3 is CASSHRQGNNEQFF. CDR3 DNA: TGTGCCAGCAGTCACCGACAGGGGAACAATGAGCAGTTCTTC.

The chain recombines TRBV5-1 with TRBJ1-3; the D is unclear. The germline V and J ends were trimmed by 0 bases and 3 bases, with 13 bases remaining between them. CDR3 length: 16 amino acids. The germline CDR1 and CDR2 sequences are SGHRS and YFSETQ. DNA of the CDR3: TGCGCCAGCAGCTTGGCTGGAGGGATTAGTGGAAACACCATATATTTT. Translation: CASSLAGGISGNTIYF.

This chain links TRBV30 with TRBJ2-3, with 12 bases lining up with TRBD2. CDR1 and CDR2 (germline): GTSNPN, SVGIG (reference sequence). The CDR3 sequence is 15 residues long. With V trimmed by 2 bases and J by 9 bases, 9 bases remained unmatched. The CDR3 spells CAWSPLTSGGTTQYF. CDR3 sequence (DNA): TGTGCCTGGAGTCCCCTCACTAGCGGGGGGACGACGCAGTATTTT. Complete variable domain (other parts from reference TRBV30 and TRBJ2-3): SQTIHQWPATLVQPVGSPLSLECTVEGTSNPNLYWYRQAAGRGLQLLFYSVGIGQISSEVPQNLSASRPQDRQFILSSKKLLLSDSGFYLCAWSPLTSGGTTQYFGPGTRLTVL.